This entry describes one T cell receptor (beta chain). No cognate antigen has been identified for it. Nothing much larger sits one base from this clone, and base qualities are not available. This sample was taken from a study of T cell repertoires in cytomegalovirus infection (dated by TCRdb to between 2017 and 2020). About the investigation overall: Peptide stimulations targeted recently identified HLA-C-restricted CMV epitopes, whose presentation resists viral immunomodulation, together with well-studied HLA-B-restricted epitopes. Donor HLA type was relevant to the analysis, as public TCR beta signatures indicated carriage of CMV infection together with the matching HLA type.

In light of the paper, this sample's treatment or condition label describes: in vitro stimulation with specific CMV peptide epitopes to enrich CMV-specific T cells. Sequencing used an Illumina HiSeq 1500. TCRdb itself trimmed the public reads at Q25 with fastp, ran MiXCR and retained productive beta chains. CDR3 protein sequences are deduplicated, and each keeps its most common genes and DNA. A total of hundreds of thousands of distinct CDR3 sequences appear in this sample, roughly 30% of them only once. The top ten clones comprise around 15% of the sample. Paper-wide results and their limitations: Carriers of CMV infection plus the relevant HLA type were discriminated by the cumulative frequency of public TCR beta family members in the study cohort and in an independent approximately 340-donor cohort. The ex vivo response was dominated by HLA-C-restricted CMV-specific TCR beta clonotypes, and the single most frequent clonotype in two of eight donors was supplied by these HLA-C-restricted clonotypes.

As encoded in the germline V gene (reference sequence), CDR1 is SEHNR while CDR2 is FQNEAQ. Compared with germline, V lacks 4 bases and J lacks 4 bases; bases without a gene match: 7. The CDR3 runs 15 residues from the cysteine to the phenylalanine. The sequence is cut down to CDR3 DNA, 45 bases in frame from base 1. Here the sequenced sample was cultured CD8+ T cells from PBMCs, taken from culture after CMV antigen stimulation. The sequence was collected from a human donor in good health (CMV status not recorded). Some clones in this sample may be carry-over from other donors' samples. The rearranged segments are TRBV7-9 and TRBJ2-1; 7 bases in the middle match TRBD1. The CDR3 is CASSSAEQGYNEQFF. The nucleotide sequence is TGTGCCAGCAGCTCGGCGGAACAGGGGTACAATGAGCAGTTCTTC. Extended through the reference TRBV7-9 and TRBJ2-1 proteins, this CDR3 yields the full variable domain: DTGVSQNPRHKITKRGQNVTFRCDPISEHNRLYWYRQTLGQGPEFLTYFQNEAQLEKSRLLSDRFSAERPKGSFSTLEIQRTEQGDSAMYLCASSSAEQGYNEQFFGPGTRLTVL.